Listed below are T cell receptor beta chains from one sample, sequenced in a study of cytomegalovirus exposure and HLA in healthy donors. TCRdb keeps only in-frame clones here, not all; method: immunoSEQ multiplex PCR. The sample holds about 250,000 clones, roughly 70% seen once. Sequencing used PBMCs. These receptors were obtained from a female donor in good health and CMV-seronegative. Both conserved end residues are part of each CDR3. The order of the fields is clone size, J gene, D gene, V gene, CDR3 DNA, CDR3 protein. The D gene is left open where the match is weak. A row's size may be missing; if present it is once, few, many or a size class.

clone_size: .; j_call: TRBJ2-3; d_call: .; v_call: TRBV19; cdr3_nt: TGTGCCAGTAGTGCCAGCGCCTATACGCAGTATTTT; cdr3_aa: CASSASAYTQYF
clone_size: .; j_call: TRBJ2-2; d_call: .; v_call: TRBV7-9; cdr3_nt: TGTGCCAGCAGCTCAATACAGTTGGGTACCGGGGAGCTGTTTTTT; cdr3_aa: CASSSIQLGTGELFF
clone_size: few; j_call: TRBJ2-1; d_call: .; v_call: TRBV27; cdr3_nt: TGTGCCAGCAGCCCCTTTATGAGCGGTCCCTCCAATGAGCAGTTCTTC; cdr3_aa: CASSPFMSGPSNEQFF
clone_size: .; j_call: TRBJ2-7; d_call: .; v_call: TRBV6-1; cdr3_nt: TGTGCCAGCAGCGACAGGTTTGGTGCCTACGAGCAGTACTTC; cdr3_aa: CASSDRFGAYEQYF
clone_size: once; j_call: TRBJ1-2; d_call: .; v_call: TRBV9; cdr3_nt: TGTGCCAGCAGCGGGATACAGGCCGTTGAGGACTATGGCTACACCTTC; cdr3_aa: CASSGIQAVEDYGYTF
clone_size: .; j_call: TRBJ1-1; d_call: .; v_call: TRBV6-6; cdr3_nt: TGTGCCAGCACCTACGGGGAATTAACGGAAGCTTTCTTT; cdr3_aa: CASTYGELTEAFF
clone_size: .; j_call: TRBJ2-1; d_call: TRBD2; v_call: TRBV7-8; cdr3_nt: TGTGCCAGCAGCTCCAGACTAGCGGGGTACAATGAGCAGTTCTTC; cdr3_aa: CASSSRLAGYNEQFF
clone_size: .; j_call: TRBJ2-7; d_call: .; v_call: TRBV4-2; cdr3_nt: TGTGCCAGCAGCCAAGAACCCCTCGGAAGAGCGGGCCTTGCCTACGAGCAGTACTTC; cdr3_aa: CASSQEPLGRAGLAYEQYF
clone_size: few; j_call: TRBJ1-1; d_call: .; v_call: TRBV7-9; cdr3_nt: TGTGCCAGCACCCTCGGGAGGAACACTGAAGCTTTCTTT; cdr3_aa: CASTLGRNTEAFF
clone_size: .; j_call: TRBJ2-7; d_call: TRBD2; v_call: TRBV5-6; cdr3_nt: TGTGCCAGCAGCTTGGTCCCTAGCGGGCGTCGTTCCTACGAGCAGTACTTC; cdr3_aa: CASSLVPSGRRSYEQYF